This paragraph covers one T cell receptor beta chain sequence. Its specificity is unknown. The data stem from a study of T-cell reconstitution after alpha-beta-depleted transplantation in children. Using unique molecular identifiers, the investigators prepared the TCRbeta library. TCRdb reprocessed the PCR reads via MiXCR and lists one record per CDR3 protein. Among about 240,000 distinct CDR3 sequences, roughly a quarter were seen once, and the ten largest hold roughly 2.6%. Findings and limits, study-wide: Where alpha-beta T cells came from about two months after transplant was reportedly several hundred expanded graft clones.

The TCR was taken from a girl aged 2 to 9 with Fanconi anemia, due to receive a stem cell transplant. The sequenced sample was PBMCs, obtained before TCRalphabeta/CD19-depleted stem cell transplant.

The CDR3 nucleotides read TGCAGTGCTAGAGGGGGCCGAGGGGGCTACGAGCAGTACTTC. Amino acids: CSARGGRGGYEQYF. The rearrangement joins TRBV20-1 to TRBJ2-7; D possibly corresponds to TRBD1 (6 bases). CDR1 is DFQATT, CDR2 SNEGSKA, per germline (reference sequence). This CDR3 is 14 amino acids long. V was clipped by 1 base and J by 3 bases, with 13 bases between them.